This TCR beta chain came from a study of beta chain features in type 1 diabetes. Overall study findings and caveats: Patients' naive, central memory and regulatory TCRB repertoires appeared more alike than those of healthy donors. Among type 1 diabetes patients, VDJ junctions had fewer insertions and more deletions. Type 1 diabetes patients showed a moderate but significant shortening of TCRB CDR3s in all four CD4+ subsets.

Regarding this clone: Its specificity is unknown.

Sequencing targeted expressed TCRB transcripts, as all isolated RNA had been reverse transcribed. Method: immunoSEQ multiplex PCR; TCRdb's copy keeps in-frame clones and lacks some. The data contain about 900,000 clones, 15% to 20% of them singletons. The ends were cut back, 10 bases at V and 4 bases at J, with 13 bases in the middle. The CDR3 runs to 13 residues. CDR1 is ENHRY, CDR2 SYGVKD, per germline. By way of CD45RO/CCR7/CD25/CD127/CD95/CD27, the CD4+ regulatory, stem cell-like memory, central memory and naive cells were sorted. The chain combines TRBV10-3 with TRBJ2-2; D possibly corresponds to TRBD2 (6 bases). The sample was naive CD4+ T cells from blood. This clonotype originated in a woman between 18 and 29 years old in good health. The CDR3 DNA is TGTGCCACCGGGACTTTGAGCACCGGGGAGCTGTTTTTT. This sequence encodes CATGTLSTGELFF.